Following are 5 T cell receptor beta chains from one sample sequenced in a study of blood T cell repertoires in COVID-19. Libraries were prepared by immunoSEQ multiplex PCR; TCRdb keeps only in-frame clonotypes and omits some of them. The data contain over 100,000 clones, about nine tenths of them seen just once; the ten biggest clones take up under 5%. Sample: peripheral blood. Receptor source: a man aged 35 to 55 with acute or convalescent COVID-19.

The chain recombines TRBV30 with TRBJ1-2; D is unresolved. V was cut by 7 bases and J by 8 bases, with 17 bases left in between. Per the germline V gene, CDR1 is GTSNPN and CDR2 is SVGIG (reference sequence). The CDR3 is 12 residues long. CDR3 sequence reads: CASSKGFGGYTF. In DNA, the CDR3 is TGTGCCTCCTCGAAAGGATTCGGGGGCTACACCTTC.

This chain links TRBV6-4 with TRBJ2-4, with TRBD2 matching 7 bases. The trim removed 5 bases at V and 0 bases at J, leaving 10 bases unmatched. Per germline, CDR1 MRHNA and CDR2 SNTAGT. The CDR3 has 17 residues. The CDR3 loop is CASSIDSGYLAKNIQYF. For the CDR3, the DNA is TGTGCCAGCAGTATCGATAGCGGGTACTTAGCCAAAAACATTCAGTACTTC.

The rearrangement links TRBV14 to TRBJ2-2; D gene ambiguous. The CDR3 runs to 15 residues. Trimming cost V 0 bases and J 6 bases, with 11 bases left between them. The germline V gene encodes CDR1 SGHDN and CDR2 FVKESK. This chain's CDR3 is CASSQEVLQAGELFF. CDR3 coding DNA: TGTGCCAGCAGCCAAGAAGTCTTGCAGGCCGGGGAGCTGTTTTTT.

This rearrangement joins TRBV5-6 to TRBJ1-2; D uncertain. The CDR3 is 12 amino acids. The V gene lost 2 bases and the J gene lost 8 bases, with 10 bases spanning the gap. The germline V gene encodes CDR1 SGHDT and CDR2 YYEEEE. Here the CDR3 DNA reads TGTGCCAGCAGCTTCGGAGAGAAGGGCTACACCTTC. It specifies CASSFGEKGYTF.

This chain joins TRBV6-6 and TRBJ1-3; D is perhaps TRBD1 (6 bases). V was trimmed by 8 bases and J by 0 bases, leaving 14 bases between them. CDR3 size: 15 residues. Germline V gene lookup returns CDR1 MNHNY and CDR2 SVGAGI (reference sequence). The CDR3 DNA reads TGTGCCAGCCTCCCGGACAGTTCCTCTGGAAACACCATATATTTT. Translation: CASLPDSSSGNTIYF.